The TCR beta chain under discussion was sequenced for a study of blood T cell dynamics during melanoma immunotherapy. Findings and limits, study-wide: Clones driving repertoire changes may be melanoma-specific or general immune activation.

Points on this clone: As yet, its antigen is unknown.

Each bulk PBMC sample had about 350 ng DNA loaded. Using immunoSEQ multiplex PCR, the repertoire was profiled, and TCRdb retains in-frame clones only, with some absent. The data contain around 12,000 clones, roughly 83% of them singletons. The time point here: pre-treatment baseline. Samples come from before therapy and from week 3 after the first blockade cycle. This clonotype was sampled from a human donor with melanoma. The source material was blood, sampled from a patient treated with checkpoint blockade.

The CDR3 bases are TGTGCCTGGAGTTTCGACAGGGGCAGTTACTACGAGCAGTACTTC. Amino acid sequence: CAWSFDRGSYYEQYF. V usage is TRBV30 and J usage is TRBJ2-7; 8 bases agree with TRBD1. Trimming took 2 bases from V and 3 from J; bases not matched to a gene: 9. Germline-derived CDR1 and CDR2 are GTSNPN and SVGIG (reference sequence). This CDR3 is built from 15 residues.